This T cell receptor (beta chain) is drawn from a study of naive and memory T cell subsets. Study results and limitations: Potentially, T cell activation and differentiation skew this RNA-based measurement.

Amplification of ligated cDNA took four PCR rounds with SP2 and nested alpha and beta constant primers. One entry per CDR3 protein results from TCRdb running MiXCR on the 5' RACE reads. The repertoire holds about 59,000 distinct CDR3 sequences, with less than 10% as singletons. This CDR3 is built from 17 residues. The V end lost 5 bases, the J end lost 0 bases, and 19 bases lay between the germline ends. An oligonucleotide containing a UMI was ligated to the 3' end of TCR cDNA. This clonotype has just a few counts. Its specificity is unknown. The V and J genes are TRBV12-3 or TRBV12-4 and TRBJ1-1; D might be TRBD1 (6 bases). This sequence originates from a female donor in good health. The CDR3 nucleotides are TGTGCCAGCAGTCTCCTCCTTATCGGGACAATGAACACTGAAGCTTTCTTT. Encoded protein: CASSLLLIGTMNTEAFF.